Presented here are 18 T cell receptor beta chains from one specimen sequenced in a study of T cell changes during pregnancy in multiple sclerosis (dated by TCRdb to 2018 to 2020). Library preparation was by the immunoSEQ multiplex PCR assay. Imported from immuneACCESS, the table was reduced by TCRdb to in-frame sequences with V and J called. These copies leave out some clones; in studies compared against another copy, an unresolved V gene accounts for under half, and the cause of the remainder is not known. The sample table shows some 40,000 clones, and less than 90% are seen once. Approximately 0.6% of the sample comes from the top ten. The sample in question was CD4+ T cells from peripheral blood mononuclear cells, obtained in the first trimester of pregnancy. Receptors were obtained from a female donor with multiple sclerosis, enrolled in a pregnancy study.

This clone occurred once. V is TRBV29-1 and J is TRBJ2-1; a possible D gene is TRBD1 (6 bases). This CDR3 is built from 11 residues. Germline-derived CDR1 and CDR2 are SQVTM and ANQGSEA. CDR3 region: CIRQGGNEQFF. Here the CDR3 DNA reads TGCATCCGGCAAGGGGGCAATGAGCAGTTCTTC.

This chain connects TRBV30 to TRBJ2-5; 14 nucleotides match TRBD2. The CDR3 contains 15 residues. CDR1 GTSNPN and CDR2 SVGIG come from the germline V gene (reference sequence). Trimming removed 1 base from V and 8 bases from J; junction bases left unmatched: 6. Written as DNA, the CDR3 is TGTGCCTGGAGTGGGGGACTAGCGGGAGTGCGAACCCAGTACTTC. Protein sequence: CAWSGGLAGVRTQYF.

The rearrangement uses TRBV25-1 and TRBJ2-1, with a weak D call TRBD2 (5 bases). CDR1 is MGHDK, CDR2 SYGVNS, per germline. The CDR3 contains 11 residues. The ends were cut back, 3 bases at V and 13 bases at J, with 10 bases in the middle. This CDR3 reads CASSDGIRQFF. The CDR3 coding sequence is TGTGCCAGCAGTGACGGGATACGCCAGTTCTTC.

This rearrangement joins TRBV28 to TRBJ1-5, with 7 bases that match TRBD1. CDR1 and CDR2 from the germline V gene are MDHEN and SYDVKM. The CDR3 loop spans 14 amino acids. The V segment lost 6 bases and the J segment 6 bases; nucleotides outside the gene matches: 8. CDR3 amino acids: CASSRQGYFQPQHF. CDR3 bases: TGTGCCAGCAGCCGACAGGGTTATTTTCAGCCCCAGCATTTT.

The gene calls are TRBV6-5 and TRBJ2-1; D might be TRBD1 (6 bases). Per germline, CDR1 MNHEY and CDR2 SVGAGI. The length of the CDR3 is 15 residues. Trimming pared 8 bases from V and 0 bases from J, leaving 14 bases between. CDR3 residues: CASGLLGGSYNEQFF. CDR3 DNA: TGTGCCAGCGGGTTGCTAGGGGGCTCCTACAATGAGCAGTTCTTC.

The chain combines TRBV11-1 with TRBJ2-7; 8 nucleotides line up with TRBD2. Trimming removed 2 bases from V and 5 bases from J; junction bases left unmatched: 11. The CDR3 covers 16 residues. The germline CDR1 and CDR2 sequences are SGHAT and FQDESV (reference sequence). CDR3 bases: TGTGCCAGCAGCTTAAACCCCGGACTAGCTCAAAACGAGCAGTACTTC. It translates to CASSLNPGLAQNEQYF. The whole variable domain, remainder taken from reference TRBV11-1 and TRBJ2-7, is EAEVAQSPRYKITEKSQAVAFWCDPISGHATLYWYRQILGQGPELLVQFQDESVVDDSQLPKDRFSAERLKGVDSTLKIQPAELGDSAMYLCASSLNPGLAQNEQYFGPGTRLTVT.

The rearrangement joins TRBV2 to TRBJ1-4, with TRBD1 as a possible D gene (6 bases). The germline V gene has CDR1 SNHLY and CDR2 FYNNEI. The CDR3 is 14 amino acids. The V end lost 7 bases, the J end lost 2 bases, and 11 bases lay between the germline ends. CDR3 nucleotide sequence: TGTGCCAGCATACAGGGTCCTACTAATGAAAAACTGTTTTTT. Its protein is CASIQGPTNEKLFF.

The V gene is TRBV28, the J gene TRBJ2-2; D remains unclear. V lost 4 bases and J lost 2, with 11 bases in between. The germline V gene has CDR1 MDHEN and CDR2 SYDVKM. The CDR3 consists of 15 residues. CDR3 region: CASSSTTPNTGELFF. In nucleotides, the CDR3 is TGTGCCAGCAGTTCAACGACTCCCAACACCGGGGAGCTGTTTTTT. The entire variable domain, with the rest obtained from reference TRBV28 and TRBJ2-2, is as follows: DVKVTQSSRYLVKRTGEKVFLECVQDMDHENMFWYRQDPGLGLRLIYFSYDVKMKEKGDIPEGYSVSREKKERFSLILESASTNQTSMYLCASSSTTPNTGELFFGEGSRLTVL.

The rearrangement joins TRBV27 to TRBJ2-5; D gene uncertain. The CDR3 contains 13 residues. Trimming took off 2 bases at V and 10 bases at J, with 14 bases between the two ends. Germline CDR1 MNHEY, CDR2 SMNVEV (reference sequence). The CDR3 bases are TGTGCCAGCAGTTTAATGTCAGGCCTAATCCAGTACTTC. Translating it yields CASSLMSGLIQYF.

The V call is TRBV7-9, the J call TRBJ2-7; D may be TRBD2 (7 bases). The CDR3 is 15 residues long. The ends were cut back, 5 bases at V and 5 bases at J, with 19 bases in the middle. Germline V gene sequence: CDR1 SEHNR, CDR2 FQNEAQ (reference sequence). The CDR3 nucleotides read TGTGCCAGCAGCCCGCTGAGGGGGGGTGTACACGAGCAGTACTTC. It codes for CASSPLRGGVHEQYF.

J is TRBJ2-3 and V is TRBV5-1; perhaps TRBD1 as D (5 bases). Per germline, CDR1 SGHRS and CDR2 YFSETQ. CDR3 length: 14 residues. V gave up 0 bases and J gave up 1 base, with 6 bases separating them. The CDR3, as DNA: TGCGCCAGCAGCTTGGAAGGGGGCACAGATACGCAGTATTTT. Protein sequence: CASSLEGGTDTQYF.

The chain is built from TRBV10-1 and TRBJ1-5; D call uncertain. Per germline, CDR1 WNHNN and CDR2 SYGVQD (reference sequence). Trimming removed 4 bases from V and 4 bases from J, with 8 bases in between. The CDR3 length is 13 residues. CDR3 sequence reads: CASSVGVNQPQHF. DNA for the CDR3: TGCGCCAGCAGTGTAGGAGTTAATCAGCCCCAGCATTTT.

For the CDR3, the DNA is TGTGCCACCCGGGGAAGCGGGAAGAAAGGGGAGCAGTTCTTC. The encoded protein is CATRGSGKKGEQFF. J is TRBJ2-1 and V is TRBV6-5, with TRBD2 matching 7 bases. The CDR3 totals 14 residues. Germline trimming cut 10 bases from V and 10 bases from J; bases unmatched to any gene: 16. In germline, CDR1 is MNHEY, CDR2 SVGAGI.

This clone was detected ten times or more. The chain carries TRBV5-5 and TRBJ1-1; D is uncertain. The CDR3 contains 13 residues. V was shortened by 5 bases and J by 0 bases, with 8 bases between the two germline ends. Per germline, CDR1 SGHKS and CDR2 YYEKEE (reference sequence). CDR3 sequence reads: CASRGDLNTEAFF. The CDR3 DNA sequence: TGTGCCAGCAGGGGAGATTTGAACACTGAAGCTTTCTTT.

V and J are TRBV19 and TRBJ2-1; 9 bases line up with TRBD2. The trim removed 4 bases at V and 12 bases at J, leaving 16 bases unmatched. The CDR3 is made up of 16 amino acids. The germline V gene encodes CDR1 LNHDA and CDR2 SQIVND (reference sequence). This chain's CDR3 is CASSTRTSASGIGQFF. The CDR3 DNA sequence: TGTGCCAGTAGTACAAGGACTAGCGCGTCAGGAATCGGGCAGTTCTTC.

The chain couples TRBV5-1 to TRBJ2-1; 12 bases are a match to TRBD2. J was trimmed by 0 bases and V by 3 bases; bases with no gene match: 19. CDR1 is SGHRS and CDR2 is YFSETQ in the germline V gene. This CDR3 has 22 amino acids. The CDR3 is CASSSDIRLAGVGLSSYNEQFF. The CDR3, as DNA: TGCGCCAGCAGCTCCGATATCAGACTAGCGGGAGTCGGATTGAGCTCCTACAATGAGCAGTTCTTC.

This clone was picked up a small number of times. This chain joins TRBV18 and TRBJ2-5; 8 positions agree with TRBD1. The germline V gene has CDR1 KGHSH and CDR2 LQKENI. The CDR3 extends over 14 amino acids. J lost 4 bases, V lost 4 bases, and 5 bases had no gene match. The CDR3 DNA sequence: TGTGCCAGCTCACAGGGGACAGGTGGAGAGACCCAGTACTTC. Protein product: CASSQGTGGETQYF.

J is TRBJ2-1 and V is TRBV28, with TRBD2 identical over 10 bases. This CDR3 spans 15 amino acids. The junction had 2 bases not matched to a gene; V was cut back by 3 bases and J by 3 bases. Germline V lookup: CDR1 MDHEN, CDR2 SYDVKM. DNA of the CDR3: TGTGCCAGCAGTTTGCAGCGGGAGGGCTACAATGAGCAGTTCTTC. Translating gives CASSLQREGYNEQFF.